This T cell receptor (beta chain) derives from a study of cytomegalovirus exposure and HLA in healthy donors. Regarding this clone: Antigen specificity is unknown.

Deletions cut 0 bases from V and 6 bases from J, with 11 bases between. The CDR3 spans 14 residues. Germline-derived CDR1 and CDR2 are SEHNR and FQNEAQ (reference sequence). Libraries were prepared by immunoSEQ multiplex PCR; TCRdb keeps only in-frame clonotypes and omits some of them. The table lists over 75,000 clones, roughly 85% of them singletons. Study-wide results and caveats: High sensitivity and specificity were reportedly achieved when the classifier diagnosed cytomegalovirus status.

Sequencing was done on a sample of PBMCs. The TCR originated in a man aged 18 to 30 in good health and CMV-seropositive. V gene TRBV7-9 combines with J gene TRBJ1-2; D call uncertain. CDR3 sequence: CASSLANRVDGYTF. For the CDR3, the DNA is TGTGCCAGCAGCTTAGCCAATCGGGTGGATGGCTACACCTTC.